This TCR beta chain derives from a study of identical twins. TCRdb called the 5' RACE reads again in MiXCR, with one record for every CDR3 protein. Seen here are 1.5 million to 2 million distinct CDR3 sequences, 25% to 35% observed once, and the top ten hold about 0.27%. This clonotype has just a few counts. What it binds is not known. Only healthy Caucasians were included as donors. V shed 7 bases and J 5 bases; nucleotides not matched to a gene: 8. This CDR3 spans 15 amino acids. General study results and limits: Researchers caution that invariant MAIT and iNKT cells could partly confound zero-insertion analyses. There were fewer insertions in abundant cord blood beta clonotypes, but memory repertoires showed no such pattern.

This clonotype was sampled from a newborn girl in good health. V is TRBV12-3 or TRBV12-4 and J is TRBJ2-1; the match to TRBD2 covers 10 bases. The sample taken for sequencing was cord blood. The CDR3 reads CASTSGLAGDNEQFF. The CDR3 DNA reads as TGTGCCAGCACCTCAGGGCTAGCGGGAGACAATGAGCAGTTCTTC.